The 3 T cell receptor beta chains below come from one sample, sequenced in a study of shared clonotypes between healthy human individuals. CD45RO-negative, CCR7-selected cells formed the naive CD8 fraction, which excluded terminally differentiated effector memory CD45RA+ cells. Sequencing used immunoSEQ multiplex PCR; TCRdb keeps in-frame clones, though not all of them. The data hold about 2,200,000 clones, with just over 90% observed a single time. The sequenced material came from naive CD8+ T cells from PBMCs. The receptors come from a man in his late teens or twenties in good health. Some clones in this sample may be carry-over from other donors' samples.

The J gene is TRBJ2-7, the V gene TRBV7-9; 8 nucleotides agree with TRBD1. Germline-derived CDR1 and CDR2 are SEHNR and FQNEAQ (reference sequence). The J segment lost 5 bases and the V segment lost 2 bases, leaving 5 bases of the junction unmatched. The CDR3 has 14 residues. The CDR3 loop reads CASSLTDRGHEQYF. DNA of the CDR3: TGTGCCAGCAGCTTAACCGACAGGGGTCACGAGCAGTACTTC.

V and J are TRBV5-6 and TRBJ2-5; D is possibly TRBD1 (5 bases). The germline V gene encodes CDR1 SGHDT and CDR2 YYEEEE. V was cut by 1 base and J by 2 bases, with 9 bases left in between. CDR3 length: 14 residues. CDR3 nucleotide sequence: TGTGCCAGCAGCTTGTCCCAGGGTCAAGAGACCCAGTACTTC. Translating it yields CASSLSQGQETQYF.

This rearrangement joins TRBV27 to TRBJ1-1, with TRBD1 matching over 11 bases. V lost 5 bases to trimming and J lost 5 bases; unmatched junction nucleotides: 10. The CDR3 spans 16 residues. Per the germline V gene, CDR1 is MNHEY and CDR2 is SMNVEV (reference sequence). The CDR3, as DNA: TGTGCCAGCAGTCATCTTCCGGGACAGGGGGTTACTGAAGCTTTCTTT. This gives the protein CASSHLPGQGVTEAFF.